A selection of T cell receptor beta chains follows, all from one sample in a study of blood T cells in healthy people across ages. TCRdb processed the 5' RACE reads anew with MiXCR; each CDR3 protein has one entry. The profile covers around 1,000,000 distinct CDR3 sequences, with almost 25% appearing a single time and about 0.8% taken by the ten largest. In addition, the sample was reused for a study of T cells of mothers and their children.

Specimen: blood. These receptors all stem from a girl aged 2 to 10 in good health. Both conserved end residues are part of each CDR3. Fields, in order: clone size, J gene, V gene, D gene, CDR3 DNA, CDR3 protein. D genes are given only for firm matches. Clone size is given for some rows only: seen once, a few or many times, or a class if the clone is expanded.

clone_size: -
j_call: TRBJ1-1
v_call: TRBV19
d_call: TRBD1
cdr3_nt: TGTGCCAGTAGTATATTGGGTTCGAGGGGGCGCGGAGCTTTCTTT
cdr3_aa: CASSILGSRGRGAFF

clone_size: -
j_call: TRBJ2-5
v_call: TRBV7-2
d_call: -
cdr3_nt: TGTGCCAGCAGTGAACTGGGGGGAATCCAAGAGACCCAGTACTTC
cdr3_aa: CASSELGGIQETQYF

clone_size: few
j_call: TRBJ2-3
v_call: TRBV5-1
d_call: -
cdr3_nt: TGCGCCAGCAGCTGGTGGGGATGGGACCAATCAGGCGGCACAGATACGCAGTATTTT
cdr3_aa: CASSWWGWDQSGGTDTQYF

clone_size: few
j_call: TRBJ2-1
v_call: TRBV29-1
d_call: TRBD2
cdr3_nt: TGCAGTGGGACTAGCGGAAACGAAAATGAGCAGTTCTTC
cdr3_aa: CSGTSGNENEQFF

clone_size: -
j_call: TRBJ1-2
v_call: TRBV29-1
d_call: -
cdr3_nt: TGCAGCGTCGCCCCCAGGCTGCGAGATGGCTACACCTTC
cdr3_aa: CSVAPRLRDGYTF

clone_size: few
j_call: TRBJ2-7
v_call: TRBV5-1
d_call: -
cdr3_nt: TGCGCCAGCAGCCCGGGATGGGGGAACGAGCAGTACTTC
cdr3_aa: CASSPGWGNEQYF

clone_size: few
j_call: TRBJ1-2
v_call: TRBV4-1
d_call: -
cdr3_nt: TGCGCCAGCAGCCAAGCCACCAGGGAAGAGTTGGATGGCTACACCTTC
cdr3_aa: CASSQATREELDGYTF

clone_size: -
j_call: TRBJ2-7
v_call: TRBV29-1
d_call: TRBD2
cdr3_nt: TGCAGCGTTGGTGGGAGGCTAGCGGTCTACGAGCAGTACTTC
cdr3_aa: CSVGGRLAVYEQYF

clone_size: -
j_call: TRBJ2-1
v_call: TRBV6-1
d_call: -
cdr3_nt: TGTGCCAGCAGTGAAGCGCACCTCCGGGGTGAGCAGTTCTTC
cdr3_aa: CASSEAHLRGEQFF

clone_size: -
j_call: TRBJ2-5
v_call: TRBV29-1
d_call: -
cdr3_nt: TGCAGCGTTGGGGCTAGTTTTAATGAGGAGACCCAGTACTTC
cdr3_aa: CSVGASFNEETQYF

clone_size: few
j_call: TRBJ2-6
v_call: TRBV29-1
d_call: -
cdr3_nt: TGCAGCGTTGAAGGGGGCGACCCTGGGGCCAACGTCCTGACTTTC
cdr3_aa: CSVEGGDPGANVLTF

clone_size: few
j_call: TRBJ1-2
v_call: TRBV7-9
d_call: TRBD1
cdr3_nt: TGTGCCAGCAGATCCGGGGGGACAGCGCCGAGGGACTATGGCTACACCTTC
cdr3_aa: CASRSGGTAPRDYGYTF

clone_size: -
j_call: TRBJ1-1
v_call: TRBV20-1
d_call: -
cdr3_nt: TGCAGTGCTAGGGGGGGGGACCCGCTGTGGGGCACTGAAGCTTTCTTT
cdr3_aa: CSARGGDPLWGTEAFF

clone_size: -
j_call: TRBJ2-2
v_call: TRBV20-1
d_call: -
cdr3_nt: TGCAGTGCTAGTATGGCACAGGGTTCGGCCGGGGAACTGTTTTTT
cdr3_aa: CSASMAQGSAGELFF

clone_size: -
j_call: TRBJ2-5
v_call: TRBV25-1
d_call: TRBD2
cdr3_nt: TGTGCCAGCAGTGAGCGGGGGGTACCCGAGACCCAGTACTTC
cdr3_aa: CASSERGVPETQYF

clone_size: -
j_call: TRBJ2-5
v_call: TRBV7-6
d_call: -
cdr3_nt: TGTGCCAGCAGCGACCTACCGGCAGGGTTGGGAGAGACCCAGTACTTC
cdr3_aa: CASSDLPAGLGETQYF

clone_size: few
j_call: TRBJ2-7
v_call: TRBV7-9
d_call: TRBD1
cdr3_nt: TGTGCCAGCAGCTTAGAAACCGGGACAGTAGACTTC
cdr3_aa: CASSLETGTVDF

clone_size: few
j_call: TRBJ2-3
v_call: TRBV5-1
d_call: -
cdr3_nt: TGCGCCAGCAGCTTGGCTCGGCGGAGCACAGATACGCAGTATTTT
cdr3_aa: CASSLARRSTDTQYF

clone_size: -
j_call: TRBJ2-7
v_call: TRBV9
d_call: -
cdr3_nt: TGTGCCAGCAGCGCCGGCGGCAGGGGCGACGAGCAGTACTTC
cdr3_aa: CASSAGGRGDEQYF

clone_size: few
j_call: TRBJ1-3
v_call: TRBV29-1
d_call: -
cdr3_nt: TGCAGCGTTGAAGAGGAGAACACCATATATTTT
cdr3_aa: CSVEEENTIYF

clone_size: few
j_call: TRBJ1-2
v_call: TRBV6-6
d_call: TRBD1
cdr3_nt: TGTGCCAGCAGTAAGGACAGGGGAGTAGACTATGGCTACACCTTC
cdr3_aa: CASSKDRGVDYGYTF

clone_size: -
j_call: TRBJ2-7
v_call: TRBV29-1
d_call: -
cdr3_nt: TGCAGCGTTGAAGTTCGAGGTCAGCAGTACTTC
cdr3_aa: CSVEVRGQQYF

clone_size: few
j_call: TRBJ2-5
v_call: TRBV20-1
d_call: -
cdr3_nt: TGCAGTGCGCTTCGGACGTTAACGGAGACCCAGTACTTC
cdr3_aa: CSALRTLTETQYF

clone_size: few
j_call: TRBJ2-5
v_call: TRBV5-1
d_call: TRBD2
cdr3_nt: TGCGCCAGCAGCGTCGGACTAGCGCCAACCCAAGAGACCCAGTACTTC
cdr3_aa: CASSVGLAPTQETQYF

clone_size: few
j_call: TRBJ2-1
v_call: TRBV20-1
d_call: -
cdr3_nt: TGCAGTGCTTCCCTTCCGGGAGCCTACAATGAGCAGTTCTTC
cdr3_aa: CSASLPGAYNEQFF

clone_size: few
j_call: TRBJ1-4
v_call: TRBV7-9
d_call: -
cdr3_nt: TGTGCCAGCACCTCCGGGAGTAATGAAAAACTGTTTTTT
cdr3_aa: CASTSGSNEKLFF

clone_size: -
j_call: TRBJ2-2
v_call: TRBV5-1
d_call: -
cdr3_nt: TGCGCCAGCAGCTTGGTTGCAGGGTCCACCGGGGAGCTGTTTTTT
cdr3_aa: CASSLVAGSTGELFF

clone_size: -
j_call: TRBJ1-5
v_call: TRBV4-1
d_call: TRBD1
cdr3_nt: TGCGCCAGCAGCCCTCAGGGACAGGCGAGCAATCAGCCCCAGCATTTT
cdr3_aa: CASSPQGQASNQPQHF

clone_size: -
j_call: TRBJ2-5
v_call: TRBV6-5
d_call: -
cdr3_nt: TGTGCCAGCAGGCCCGGGGCCCGAAGAAAAGAGACCCAGTACTTC
cdr3_aa: CASRPGARRKETQYF